This T cell receptor beta chain was identified during a study of Tregs in tolerant kidney transplant recipients. Germline CDR1 SGHTA, CDR2 FQGNSA. V was cut by 5 bases and J by 2 bases, with 15 bases left in between. The CDR3 extends over 16 amino acids. Points from the study as a whole: Biological reproducibility was not directly addressed, but technical replication error appeared minimal.

TCRdb keeps only in-frame clones here, not all; method: immunoSEQ multiplex PCR. In the table there are more than 90,000 clones, over 85% of which are singletons. On this clone: Its antigen remains unknown.

Mixed chimerism was transient after nonmyeloablative marrow transplants from related graft donors. The gene calls are TRBV7-2 and TRBJ1-4; no definite D call. This clonotype was sampled from a human patient who received a combined kidney and bone marrow transplant. A subset of T cells may come from the graft donor. Sequences were derived from CD4+ T cells from blood (PBMCs), sampled 12 months after the transplant. The CDR3 reads CASSPRSGGTNEKLFF. In DNA, the CDR3 is TGTGCCAGCAGCCCACGCTCGGGTGGGACTAATGAAAAACTGTTTTTT. Based on the CDR3 plus reference TRBV7-2 and TRBJ1-4, the full variable domain is GAGVSQSPSNKVTEKGKDVELRCDPISGHTALYWYRQSLGQGLEFLIYFQGNSAPDKSGLPSDRFSAERTGGSVSTLTIQRTQQEDSAVYLCASSPRSGGTNEKLFFGSGTQLSVL.